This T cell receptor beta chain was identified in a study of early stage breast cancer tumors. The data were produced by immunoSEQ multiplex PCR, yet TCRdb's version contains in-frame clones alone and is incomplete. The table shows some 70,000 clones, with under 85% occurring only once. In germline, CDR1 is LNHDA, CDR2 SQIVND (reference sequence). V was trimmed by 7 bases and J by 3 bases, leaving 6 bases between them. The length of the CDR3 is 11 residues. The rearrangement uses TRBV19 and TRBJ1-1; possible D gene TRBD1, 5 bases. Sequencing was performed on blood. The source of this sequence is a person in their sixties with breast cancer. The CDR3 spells CASTQDTEAFF. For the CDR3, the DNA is TGTGCCAGTACACAGGACACTGAAGCTTTCTTT.